A selection of T cell receptor beta chains follows, all from one sample in a study of metastatic and nonmetastatic thyroid tumors. MiXCR reprocessed the PCR reads for TCRdb. The data contain some 20,000 clones, around 33% of them singletons. The specimen sequenced was tumor tissue. These TCRs come from a female donor with papillary thyroid cancer or a benign thyroid nodule (not recorded which). Some clones in this sample may be carry-over from other donors' samples. Both conserved end residues are part of each CDR3. The D gene is left open where the match is weak. Where a row states a size, it is once, few, many or the class of an expanded clone; other rows omit it.

J gene | D gene | clone size | V gene | CDR3 protein | CDR3 DNA
TRBJ2-7 | NA | NA | TRBV20-1 | CSATSGPTYEQYF | TGCAGTGCTACCTCGGGACCCACCTACGAGCAGTACTTC
TRBJ1-2 | NA | few | TRBV6-1 | CASSAATLYTF | TGTGCCAGCAGTGCCGCGACACTCTACACCTTC
TRBJ2-2 | TRBD2 | NA | TRBV6-2/TRBV6-3 | CASSYSGTSGGMDTGELFF | TGTGCCAGCAGTTACTCTGGGACTAGCGGGGGAATGGACACCGGGGAGCTGTTTTTT
TRBJ1-6 | TRBD1 | NA | TRBV5-5 | CASSGDRRNSPLHF | TGTGCCAGCAGCGGGGACAGAAGAAATTCACCCCTCCACTTT
TRBJ2-7 | TRBD2 | few | TRBV10-2 | CASSEWGLAGPPWEQYF | TGCGCCAGCAGTGAGTGGGGACTAGCGGGTCCCCCTTGGGAGCAGTACTTC
TRBJ2-3 | NA | NA | TRBV11-2 | CASSLSEGTDTQYF | TGTGCCAGCAGCTTAAGTGAAGGAACAGATACGCAGTATTTT
TRBJ2-7 | TRBD1 | NA | TRBV5-1 | CASIRDRGYEQYF | TGCGCCAGCATCCGAGACAGGGGCTACGAGCAGTACTTC
TRBJ2-3 | NA | NA | TRBV20-1 | CSARDRGGGDTQYF | TGCAGTGCTAGAGATCGGGGTGGCGGTGATACGCAGTATTTT
TRBJ2-3 | NA | few | TRBV10-1 | CASSESLPDTQYF | TGCGCCAGCAGTGAGTCCCTCCCAGATACGCAGTATTTT
TRBJ2-7 | NA | few | TRBV9 | CASSVQGEQYF | TGTGCCAGCAGCGTACAGGGCGAGCAGTACTTC
TRBJ1-2 | NA | NA | TRBV5-1 | CASSPEGTTPPGYGYTF | TGCGCCAGCAGCCCGGAGGGGACTACACCACCTGGGTATGGCTACACCTTC
TRBJ2-2 | NA | few | TRBV27 | CASSLGGAGTGELFF | TGTGCCAGCAGTTTAGGGGGGGCGGGGACCGGGGAGCTGTTTTTT
TRBJ2-7 | NA | few | TRBV6-1 | CASRRTGFYEQYF | TGTGCCAGCAGGAGAACAGGGTTCTACGAGCAGTACTTC
TRBJ1-5 | NA | few | TRBV12-3/TRBV12-4 | CASSIGSNQPQHF | TGTGCCAGCAGTATAGGGAGCAATCAGCCCCAGCATTTT
TRBJ2-7 | TRBD2 | NA | TRBV6-1 | CASPGSTSGSYEQYF | TGTGCCAGCCCCGGGTCAACTAGCGGATCCTACGAGCAGTACTTC
TRBJ1-6 | TRBD1 | NA | TRBV9 | CASSGQGRINSPLHF | TGTGCCAGCAGCGGACAGGGACGGATTAATTCACCCCTCCACTTT
TRBJ2-7 | NA | NA | TRBV6-1 | CASSEGLGRLIRGQYF | TGTGCCAGCAGTGAAGGCTTGGGGAGACTCATACGAGGGCAGTACTTC
TRBJ2-2 | NA | once | TRBV5-5 | CASSQNTGTGGELFF | TGTGCCAGCAGCCAGAACACAGGGACTGGCGGGGAGCTGTTTTTT
TRBJ1-1 | TRBD1 | NA | TRBV30 | CAWIWDRNSEAFF | TGTGCCTGGATTTGGGACAGAAACTCTGAAGCTTTCTTT
TRBJ1-2 | NA | NA | TRBV6-2/TRBV6-3 | CASSYSWGAGDGYTF | TGTGCCAGCAGTTACTCATGGGGGGCCGGAGATGGCTACACCTTC
TRBJ2-5 | TRBD2 | NA | TRBV10-2 | CASRPGLSVQETQYF | TGCGCCAGCAGGCCGGGACTATCGGTCCAAGAGACCCAGTACTTC
TRBJ2-2 | TRBD2 | NA | TRBV4-1 | CASSQPSGGSGELFF | TGCGCCAGCAGCCAACCGAGCGGGGGATCCGGGGAGCTGTTTTTT
TRBJ2-7 | TRBD2 | NA | TRBV5-1 | CASSPLAGSSYEQYF | TGCGCCAGCAGCCCGTTAGCGGGAAGCTCCTACGAGCAGTACTTC
TRBJ2-1 | NA | NA | TRBV6-5 | CASSYSRGDEQFF | TGTGCCAGCAGTTACTCGAGAGGGGATGAGCAGTTCTTC